The 29 T cell receptor beta chains below were found in one sample sequenced in a study of radiotherapy plus CTLA-4 blockade in lung cancer. Profiled with immunoSEQ multiplex PCR; TCRdb holds only in-frame clones, not every one. This repertoire shows about 49,000 clones, approximately 70% found once; its top ten account for around 3.3%. The source material was peripheral blood, sampled from a patient treated with radiotherapy plus ipilimumab. These receptors originate from a human donor with non-small cell lung cancer who had a complete response to radiotherapy plus ipilimumab.

J is TRBJ2-7 and V is TRBV5-1; D uncertain. Germline assignment: CDR1 SGHRS and CDR2 YFSETQ. Trimming removed 0 bases at V and 3 bases at J, with 7 bases between. This CDR3 has 13 amino acids. The CDR3 DNA reads as TGCGCCAGCAGCTTGGAGACATACTACGAGCAGTACTTC. This codes for CASSLETYYEQYF.

The CDR3: CASSPSGKPRKLFF. The CDR3 DNA follows: TGTGCCAGCAGCCCCTCCGGGAAGCCTCGAAAACTGTTTTTT. This sequence joins TRBV5-4 and TRBJ1-4; no clear D gene. The ends were cut back, 4 bases at V and 10 bases at J, with 17 bases in the middle. The CDR3 loop spans 14 amino acids. CDR1 SGHNT and CDR2 YYREEE come from the germline V gene (reference sequence).

The chain carries TRBV7-6 and TRBJ2-3; D is unresolved. V lost 3 bases and J 4 bases, leaving 8 bases between the germline ends. The CDR3 has 13 residues. Germline loops: CDR1 SGHVS, CDR2 FNYEAQ. CDR3 in DNA: TGTGCCAGCAGCTTCTTCACAGCAGATACGCAGTATTTT. Translated: CASSFFTADTQYF.

The chain links TRBV30 to TRBJ2-2; 12 bases match TRBD2. The trim removed 8 bases at V and 2 bases at J, leaving 6 bases unmatched. The CDR3 covers 15 residues. Looked up from germline, CDR1 is GTSNPN and CDR2 is SVGIG (reference sequence). CDR3 in amino acids: CARRTSGTNTGELFF. The DNA for the CDR3 is TGTGCCCGGCGGACTAGCGGGACTAACACCGGGGAGCTGTTTTTT. The whole variable domain, filled in from reference TRBV30 and TRBJ2-2, reads SQTIHQWPATLVQPVGSPLSLECTVEGTSNPNLYWYRQAAGRGLQLLFYSVGIGQISSEVPQNLSASRPQDRQFILSSKKLLLSDSGFYLCARRTSGTNTGELFFGEGSRLTVL.

The chain is built from TRBV5-6 and TRBJ2-1; unclear D gene. Germline V gene data show CDR1 as SGHDT and CDR2 as YYEEEE. Trimming took 0 bases from V and 9 from J, leaving 10 bases between them. The CDR3 runs 13 residues. CDR3: CASSLAGFGEQFF. The CDR3 nucleotides read TGTGCCAGCAGCTTGGCAGGATTTGGTGAGCAGTTCTTC. Based on the CDR3 plus reference TRBV5-6 and TRBJ2-1, the full variable domain is DAGVTQSPTHLIKTRGQQVTLRCSPKSGHDTVSWYQQALGQGPQFIFQYYEEEERQRGNFPDRFSGHQFPNYSSELNVNALLLGDSALYLCASSLAGFGEQFFGPGTRLTVL.

The chain joins TRBV27 to TRBJ1-1; D is undetermined. Germline V gene lookup returns CDR1 MNHEY and CDR2 SMNVEV (reference sequence). The CDR3 spans 16 residues. V shed 3 bases and J shed 3 bases, with 17 bases lying between them. The CDR3 bases are TGTGCCAGCAGTTTCCTACGAGAGGGAAGGGACACTGAAGCTTTCTTT. Translating it yields CASSFLREGRDTEAFF.

This rearrangement joins TRBV29-1 to TRBJ2-5; 8 nucleotides line up with TRBD1. CDR1 is SQVTM and CDR2 is ANQGSEA in the germline V gene. The CDR3 length is 12 residues. J was trimmed by 4 bases and V by 5 bases; bases with no gene match: 3. The CDR3: CSVLRGRETQYF. CDR3 sequence (DNA): TGCAGCGTTCTCAGGGGGCGAGAGACCCAGTACTTC.

The chain recombines TRBV2 with TRBJ1-5; 9 nucleotides align to TRBD1. With V trimmed by 1 base and J by 9 bases, 13 bases remained unmatched. CDR3 length: 17 residues. In germline, CDR1 is SNHLY, CDR2 FYNNEI. CDR3 DNA sequence: TGTGCCAGCAGTGAAGAAGGGGGGGGGACAGGGACGCGGCCCCAGCATTTT. Protein sequence: CASSEEGGGTGTRPQHF.

The rearrangement uses TRBV27 and TRBJ2-7; D gene unclear. The CDR3 is 12 residues long. V was pared by 8 bases and J by 4 bases, with 12 bases between. Germline loops: CDR1 MNHEY, CDR2 SMNVEV (reference sequence). CDR3 DNA sequence: TGTGCCAGCCATGATCTTCTATACGAGCAGTACTTC. Residues: CASHDLLYEQYF.

This chain joins TRBV5-4 and TRBJ2-2; 8 bases are a match to TRBD2. CDR1 and CDR2 from the germline V gene are SGHNT and YYREEE (reference sequence). The CDR3 sequence is 18 residues long. V trimming: 4 bases; J trimming: 7 bases; junction bases outside the gene matches: 18. This CDR3 is CASSTPLGGTSTHGELFF. CDR3 bases: TGTGCCAGCAGCACCCCACTTGGGGGGACTAGTACCCACGGGGAGCTGTTTTTT.

V gene TRBV29-1 combines with J gene TRBJ2-3; 9 nucleotides line up with TRBD1. The CDR3 is 15 amino acids. CDR1 and CDR2 (germline): SQVTM, ANQGSEA. J lost 0 bases, V lost 2 bases, and 3 bases had no gene match. In DNA, the CDR3 is TGCAGCGTTGAACCGGGACAGGGCAGCACAGATACGCAGTATTTT. Encoded protein: CSVEPGQGSTDTQYF.

The V and J genes are TRBV6-5 and TRBJ2-7; 9 positions agree with TRBD2. The V and J ends lost 2 bases and 5 bases, in that order; junction bases with no gene match: 10. Germline values: CDR1 MNHEY, CDR2 SVGAGI. This CDR3 has 16 residues. DNA for the CDR3: TGTGCCAGCAGTTACAGCAGGCTAGCGGGGACCAACGAGCAGTACTTC. It codes for CASSYSRLAGTNEQYF.

The CDR3 loop reads CASSEWGTGGANFAGELFF. The CDR3 nucleotides read TGTGCCAGCAGTGAATGGGGGACAGGGGGCGCGAACTTTGCCGGGGAGCTGTTTTTT. This chain connects TRBV2 to TRBJ2-2; TRBD1 aligns across 12 bases. Germline lookup yields CDR1 SNHLY and CDR2 FYNNEI. The CDR3 sequence is 19 residues long. V trimming: 2 bases; J trimming: 6 bases; junction bases outside the gene matches: 13.

The chain couples TRBV6-1 to TRBJ2-5, with 11 bases lining up with TRBD2. In germline, CDR1 is MNHNS, CDR2 SASEGT. The CDR3 is 15 residues long. The V segment lost 6 bases and the J segment 2 bases; nucleotides outside the gene matches: 5. CDR3 DNA sequence: TGTGCCAGCAGCCCCGGGACTAGCGGACAAGAGACCCAGTACTTC. Protein: CASSPGTSGQETQYF.

CDR3: CAIRTGGRTEAFF. The DNA of the CDR3 is TGTGCCATCAGGACAGGGGGCCGGACTGAAGCTTTCTTT. The chain couples TRBV2 to TRBJ1-1, with 11 bases lining up with TRBD1. CDR3 size: 13 residues. The V gene end was trimmed by 10 bases and the J gene end by 5 bases; junction bases not matched to a gene: 6. Germline V gene lookup returns CDR1 SNHLY and CDR2 FYNNEI.

Details on this clone: Other nucleotide sequences in the sample specify the same CDR3. The J gene is TRBJ2-5, the V gene TRBV6-6; tentatively, D is TRBD2 (6 bases). Germline values: CDR1 MNHNY, CDR2 SVGAGI (reference sequence). The CDR3 is 12 residues long. V was cut by 7 bases and J by 5 bases, with 11 bases left in between. CDR3 DNA sequence: TGTGCCAGCAAACGGGAGCGGGAGACCCAGTACTTC. Translating gives CASKRERETQYF.

The chain joins TRBV27 to TRBJ1-2; no clear D gene. V was shortened by 4 bases and J by 3 bases, with 12 bases between the two germline ends. In germline, CDR1 is MNHEY, CDR2 SMNVEV (reference sequence). CDR3 size: 14 residues. The CDR3 protein is CASSSGGSDYGYTF. The CDR3 DNA reads TGTGCCAGCAGTTCGGGCGGGTCCGACTATGGCTACACCTTC.

The rearrangement links TRBV7-2 to TRBJ2-7; D gene ambiguous. CDR3 length: 14 amino acids. Germline V gives CDR1 SGHTA, CDR2 FQGNSA. V gave up 5 bases and J gave up 6 bases, with 17 bases separating them. The CDR3 sequence: CASSPLGWVREQYF. CDR3 nucleotide sequence: TGTGCCAGCAGCCCACTCGGGTGGGTTCGCGAGCAGTACTTC.

V usage is TRBV30 and J usage is TRBJ1-6; 11 bases are shared with TRBD1. This CDR3 is 18 amino acids long. Germline CDR1 reads GTSNPN; CDR2 reads SVGIG (reference sequence). J lost 7 bases, V lost 3 bases, and 14 bases had no gene match. The CDR3 nucleotides read TGTGCCTGGAGGAAGGTTTCAGGACAGGGGGCGCTGAATTCACCCCTCCACTTT. Translation gives CAWRKVSGQGALNSPLHF.

This rearrangement joins TRBV7-2 to TRBJ1-1; weak D call: TRBD1 (5 bases). This CDR3 has 15 amino acids. The germline V and J ends were trimmed by 5 bases and 4 bases, with 17 bases remaining between them. Looked up from germline, CDR1 is SGHTA and CDR2 is FQGNSA. In DNA, the CDR3 is TGTGCCAGCAGCCCCCGCCAGGGATGGGGCACTGAAGCTTTCTTT. Its protein is CASSPRQGWGTEAFF.

V is TRBV6-5 and J is TRBJ1-2; 9 bases fit TRBD1. CDR1 is MNHEY and CDR2 is SVGAGI in the germline V gene. V lost 6 bases to trimming and J lost 3 bases; unmatched junction nucleotides: 5. This CDR3 contains 14 residues. The CDR3 sequence: CASRKQGADYGYTF. CDR3 nucleotide sequence: TGTGCCAGCAGGAAACAGGGGGCGGACTATGGCTACACCTTC.

V and J are TRBV28 and TRBJ2-7; 12 bases agree with TRBD2. This CDR3 comprises 13 residues. CDR1 and CDR2 (germline): MDHEN, SYDVKM. The V gene end was trimmed by 5 bases and the J gene end by 7 bases; junction bases not matched to a gene: 3. This chain's CDR3 is CASSIGLAGEQYF. CDR3 DNA sequence: TGTGCCAGCAGTATCGGACTAGCGGGAGAGCAGTACTTC.

The chain links TRBV10-3 to TRBJ2-7; a weak D match, TRBD1 (7 bases). This CDR3 comprises 13 residues. Trimming cost V 10 bases and J 2 bases, with 15 bases left between them. Germline V gene sequence: CDR1 ENHRY, CDR2 SYGVKD. The CDR3 DNA is TGTGCCACCAGGGGGGCCTTAACCTACGAGCAGTACTTC. Translation: CATRGALTYEQYF.

The V and J genes are TRBV7-9 and TRBJ2-6, with D hard to call. CDR3 length equals 18 residues. Germline loops: CDR1 SEHNR, CDR2 FQNEAQ (reference sequence). Trimming removed 3 bases at V and 0 bases at J, with 15 bases between. This CDR3 reads CASSFVAVAVSGANVLTF. The CDR3 DNA follows: TGTGCCAGCAGCTTCGTCGCGGTAGCCGTCTCTGGGGCCAACGTCCTGACTTTC.

This clone came up a few times. The rearrangement links TRBV4-3 to TRBJ1-3; TRBD1 is a possible D gene (5 bases). CDR3 size: 15 residues. The germline V gene has CDR1 LGHNA and CDR2 YSLEER. The V gene lost 0 bases and the J gene lost 4 bases, with 10 bases spanning the gap. The CDR3: CASSQEKGRGNTIYF. The DNA for the CDR3 is TGCGCCAGCAGCCAAGAAAAGGGGCGCGGAAACACCATATATTTT.

The V and J genes are TRBV28 and TRBJ2-5; 9 bases are a match to TRBD1. CDR3 length: 15 residues. Germline-derived CDR1 and CDR2 are MDHEN and SYDVKM. Trimming removed 4 bases from V and 2 bases from J; junction bases left unmatched: 5. CDR3: CASSSLGTGQETQYF. The CDR3 DNA is TGTGCCAGCAGTTCCCTCGGGACAGGGCAAGAGACCCAGTACTTC. Full variable domain (outside the CDR3, taken from reference TRBV28 and TRBJ2-5): DVKVTQSSRYLVKRTGEKVFLECVQDMDHENMFWYRQDPGLGLRLIYFSYDVKMKEKGDIPEGYSVSREKKERFSLILESASTNQTSMYLCASSSLGTGQETQYFGPGTRLLVL.

This sequence joins TRBV18 and TRBJ2-5; TRBD2 is a possible D gene (5 bases). CDR1 KGHSH and CDR2 LQKENI come from the germline V gene. The CDR3 runs 13 residues. Trimming stripped 3 bases from V and 4 bases from J, with 9 bases between. The CDR3 DNA sequence: TGTGCCAGCTCACCTTTAGGAGGAGAGACCCAGTACTTC. The encoded protein is CASSPLGGETQYF.

V is TRBV11-2 and J is TRBJ1-1, with D maybe TRBD1 (5 bases). Per the germline V gene, CDR1 is SGHAT and CDR2 is FQNNGV. The ends were cut back, 5 bases at V and 1 base at J, with 14 bases in the middle. This CDR3 has 15 residues. The CDR3 DNA is TGTGCCAGCAGCCCCCTGGACAAAGCGAACACTGAAGCTTTCTTT. Protein sequence: CASSPLDKANTEAFF.

The chain uses TRBV10-2 and TRBJ2-7, with 8 bases lining up with TRBD1. The CDR3 sequence is 16 residues long. CDR1 and CDR2 (germline): WSHSY, SAAADI. J lost 1 base, V lost 6 bases, and 11 bases had no gene match. CDR3 sequence reads: CASRPGTGVRSYEQYF. The CDR3, as DNA: TGCGCCAGCAGACCAGGGACAGGAGTACGATCCTACGAGCAGTACTTC.